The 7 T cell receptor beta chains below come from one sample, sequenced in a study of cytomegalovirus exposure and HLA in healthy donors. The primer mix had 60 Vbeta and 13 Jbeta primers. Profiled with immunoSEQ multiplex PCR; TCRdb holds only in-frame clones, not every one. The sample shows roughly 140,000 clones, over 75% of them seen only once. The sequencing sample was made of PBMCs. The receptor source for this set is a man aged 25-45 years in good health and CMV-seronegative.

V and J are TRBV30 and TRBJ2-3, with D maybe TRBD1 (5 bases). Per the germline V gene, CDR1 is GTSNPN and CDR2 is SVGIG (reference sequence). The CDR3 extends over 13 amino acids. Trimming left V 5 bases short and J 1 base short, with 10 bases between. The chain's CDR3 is CAWGSRGTDTQYF. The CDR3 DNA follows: TGTGCCTGGGGAAGCAGGGGCACAGATACGCAGTATTTT.

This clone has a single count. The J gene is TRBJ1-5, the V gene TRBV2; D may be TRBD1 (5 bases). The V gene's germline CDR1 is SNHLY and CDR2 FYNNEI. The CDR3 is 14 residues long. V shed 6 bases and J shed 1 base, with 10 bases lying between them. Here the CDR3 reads CASRGTISNQPQHF. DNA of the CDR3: TGTGCCAGCAGGGGGACTATAAGCAATCAGCCCCAGCATTTT.

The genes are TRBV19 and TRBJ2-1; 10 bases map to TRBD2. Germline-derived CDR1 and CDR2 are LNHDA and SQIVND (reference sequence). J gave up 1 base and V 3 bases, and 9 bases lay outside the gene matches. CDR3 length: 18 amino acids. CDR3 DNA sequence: TGTGCCAGTAGTATGAGGGCTAGCGGGAGTGGGTCCTACAATGAGCAGTTCTTC. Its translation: CASSMRASGSGSYNEQFF.

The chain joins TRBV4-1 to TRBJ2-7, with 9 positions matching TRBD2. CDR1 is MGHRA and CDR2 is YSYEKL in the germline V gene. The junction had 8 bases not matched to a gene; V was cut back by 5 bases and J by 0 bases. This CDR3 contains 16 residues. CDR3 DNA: TGCGCCAGCAGCTCGTCAGCGGGGGGATTCTCCTACGAGCAGTACTTC. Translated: CASSSSAGGFSYEQYF.

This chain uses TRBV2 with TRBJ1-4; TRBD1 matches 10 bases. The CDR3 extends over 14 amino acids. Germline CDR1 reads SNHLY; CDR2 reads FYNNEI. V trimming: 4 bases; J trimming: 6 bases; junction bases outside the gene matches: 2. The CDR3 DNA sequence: TGTGCCAGCAGTGCGGACAGGGGGTATGAAAAACTGTTTTTT. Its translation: CASSADRGYEKLFF.

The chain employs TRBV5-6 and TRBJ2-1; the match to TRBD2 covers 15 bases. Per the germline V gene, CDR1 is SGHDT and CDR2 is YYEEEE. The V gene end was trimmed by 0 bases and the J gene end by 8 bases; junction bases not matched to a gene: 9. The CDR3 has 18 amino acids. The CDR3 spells CASSLVPGLAGGVYEQFF. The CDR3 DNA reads TGTGCCAGCAGCTTGGTCCCGGGACTAGCGGGAGGAGTCTATGAGCAGTTCTTC.

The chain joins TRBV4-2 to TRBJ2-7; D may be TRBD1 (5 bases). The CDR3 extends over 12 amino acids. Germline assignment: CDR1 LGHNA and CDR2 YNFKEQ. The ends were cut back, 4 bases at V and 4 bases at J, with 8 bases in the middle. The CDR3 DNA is TGTGCCAGCAGCCGTCCAGGGTACGAGCAGTACTTC. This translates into CASSRPGYEQYF.